Presented here are 3 T cell receptor beta chains from one specimen sequenced in a study of blood T cell repertoires in COVID-19. Sequencing used immunoSEQ multiplex PCR; TCRdb keeps in-frame clones, though not all of them. Of around 200,000 clones listed, approximately 86% were seen once; the top ten hold 4.5% to 5.5%. The sample taken for sequencing was PBMCs or T cells enriched from blood (not recorded which). Receptors were obtained from a woman between 25 and 40 years old who had been exposed to COVID-19.

The sample holds one count of this clone. The chain is built from TRBV7-9 and TRBJ1-3, with D possibly TRBD1 on 6 matching bases. The CDR3 sequence is 15 residues long. Per the germline V gene, CDR1 is SEHNR and CDR2 is FQNEAQ (reference sequence). The V end lost 6 bases, the J end lost 0 bases, and 12 bases lay between the germline ends. The CDR3 region is CASSSGHLSGNTIYF. CDR3 sequence (DNA): TGTGCCAGCAGTTCGGGACACCTCTCTGGAAACACCATATATTTT. The full variable domain, completed using reference TRBV7-9 and TRBJ1-3, is DTGVSQNPRHKITKRGQNVTFRCDPISEHNRLYWYRQTLGQGPEFLTYFQNEAQLEKSRLLSDRFSAERPKGSFSTLEIQRTEQGDSAMYLCASSSGHLSGNTIYFGEGSWLTVV.

The V and J genes are TRBV27 and TRBJ1-5; possible D gene TRBD1, 6 bases. This CDR3 comprises 15 residues. The germline V and J ends were trimmed by 5 bases and 1 base, with 12 bases remaining between them. CDR1 is MNHEY, CDR2 SMNVEV, per germline (reference sequence). CDR3 protein: CASSRLGGSNQPQHF. As DNA, the CDR3 is TGTGCCAGCAGTCGCCTTGGGGGCAGCAATCAGCCCCAGCATTTT.

The chain has TRBV19 and TRBJ1-2; TRBD1 matches 9 bases. V trimming: 6 bases; J trimming: 2 bases; junction bases outside the gene matches: 4. Looked up from germline, CDR1 is LNHDA and CDR2 is SQIVND (reference sequence). CDR3 length: 14 amino acids. CDR3 region: CASRTGGANYGYTF. The CDR3 nucleotides are TGTGCCAGTAGAACAGGGGGCGCAAACTATGGCTACACCTTC.